This T cell receptor beta chain was identified in a study of response to subunit inactivated influenza vaccine. General observations from the study: Authors suggested each seasonal influenza vaccination recruits few new T cells.

This clonotype has more than one count but fewer than ten. No antigen is known for it. The CDR3 contains 15 residues. Trimming removed 2 bases at V and 0 bases at J, with 10 bases between. CDR1 SGHRS and CDR2 YFSETQ come from the germline V gene. From the RT-PCR reads, TCRdb called clonotypes with MiXCR, one entry per CDR3 protein. The data hold hundreds of thousands of distinct CDR3 sequences, with 9.5% to 13% observed a single time. The sample consisted of PBMCs from blood, taken 40 to 50 days after vaccination. The TCR was taken from a man aged 50 or older who received an inactivated influenza vaccine. J is TRBJ2-3 and V is TRBV5-1; D is uncertain. The CDR3 region has the DNA TGCGCCAGCAGCTTACCCCTCGGAAGCACAGATACGCAGTATTTT. As protein: CASSLPLGSTDTQYF.